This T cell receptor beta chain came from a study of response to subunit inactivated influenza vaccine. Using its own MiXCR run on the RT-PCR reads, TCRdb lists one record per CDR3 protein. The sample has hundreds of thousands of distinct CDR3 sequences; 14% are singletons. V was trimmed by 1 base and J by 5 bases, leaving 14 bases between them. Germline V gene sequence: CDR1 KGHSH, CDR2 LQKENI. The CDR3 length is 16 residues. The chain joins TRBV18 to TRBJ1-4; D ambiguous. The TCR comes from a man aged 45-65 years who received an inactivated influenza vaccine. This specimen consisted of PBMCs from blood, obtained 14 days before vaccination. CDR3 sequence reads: CASSPRFPAANEKLFF. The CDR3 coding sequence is TGTGCCAGCTCACCACGGTTCCCGGCGGCAAATGAAAAACTGTTTTTT.